This T cell receptor (beta chain) was sequenced for a study of technical replicates of blood from a few donors. Losses at the gene ends were 4 bases for V and 5 bases for J; bases not matched to a gene: 5. CDR1 MNHEY and CDR2 SMNVEV come from the germline V gene (reference sequence). This CDR3 is 14 amino acids long. Sequenced by immunoSEQ multiplex PCR; TCRdb stores in-frame clones only, minus some. The sample holds more than 65,000 clones, around 95% seen once. The clonotype comes from a human donor in good health. The sequenced material came from T cells isolated from PBMCs. The chain couples TRBV27 to TRBJ2-7; 10 nucleotides align to TRBD2. Written as DNA, the CDR3 is TGTGCCAGCAGTTACGGCCTAGCGGGAGACGAGCAGTACTTC. It specifies CASSYGLAGDEQYF.